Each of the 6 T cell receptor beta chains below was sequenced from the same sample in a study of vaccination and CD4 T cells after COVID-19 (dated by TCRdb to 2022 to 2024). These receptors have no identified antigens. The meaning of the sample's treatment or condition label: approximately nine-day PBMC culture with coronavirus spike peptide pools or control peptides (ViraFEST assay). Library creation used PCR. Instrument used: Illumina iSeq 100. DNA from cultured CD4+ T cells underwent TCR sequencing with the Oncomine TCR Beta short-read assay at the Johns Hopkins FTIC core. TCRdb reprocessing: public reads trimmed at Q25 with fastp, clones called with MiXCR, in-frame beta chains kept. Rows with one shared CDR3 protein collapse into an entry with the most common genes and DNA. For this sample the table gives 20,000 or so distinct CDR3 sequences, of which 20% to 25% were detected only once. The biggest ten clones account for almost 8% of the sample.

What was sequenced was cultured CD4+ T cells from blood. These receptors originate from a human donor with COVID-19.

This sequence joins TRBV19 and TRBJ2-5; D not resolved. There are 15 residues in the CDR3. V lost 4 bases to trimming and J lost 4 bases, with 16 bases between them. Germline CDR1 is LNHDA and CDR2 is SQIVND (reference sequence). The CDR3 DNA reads TGTGCCAGTAGTACCCTCGCCGGGTTAGCAGAGACCCAGTACTTC. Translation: CASSTLAGLAETQYF.

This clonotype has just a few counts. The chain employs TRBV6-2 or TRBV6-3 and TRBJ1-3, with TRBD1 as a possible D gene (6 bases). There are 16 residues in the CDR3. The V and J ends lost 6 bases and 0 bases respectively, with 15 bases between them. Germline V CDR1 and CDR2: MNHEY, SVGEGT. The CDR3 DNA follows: TGTGCCAGCAGATCCGGGGGGACAATCTCTGGAAACACCATATATTTT. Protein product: CASRSGGTISGNTIYF.

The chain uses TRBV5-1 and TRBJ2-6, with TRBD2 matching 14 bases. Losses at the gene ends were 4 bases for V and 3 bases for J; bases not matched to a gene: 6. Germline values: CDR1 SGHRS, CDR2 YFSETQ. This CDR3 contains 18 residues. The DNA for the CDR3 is TGCGCCAGCAGCACGAGACTAGCGGGGGGGCTTGGGGCCAACGTCCTGACTTTC. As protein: CASSTRLAGGLGANVLTF.

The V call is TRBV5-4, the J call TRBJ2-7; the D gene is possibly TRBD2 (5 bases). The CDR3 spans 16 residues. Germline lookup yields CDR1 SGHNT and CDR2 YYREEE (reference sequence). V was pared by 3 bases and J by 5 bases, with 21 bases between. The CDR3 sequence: CASSSGRRTGSDEQYF. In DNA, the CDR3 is TGTGCCAGCAGCTCGGGCCGGCGGACGGGGTCTGACGAGCAGTACTTC.

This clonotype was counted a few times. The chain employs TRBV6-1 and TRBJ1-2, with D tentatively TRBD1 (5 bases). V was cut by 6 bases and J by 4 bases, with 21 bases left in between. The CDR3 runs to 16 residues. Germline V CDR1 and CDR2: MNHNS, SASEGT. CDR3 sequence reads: CASSPGGRGIGYGYTF. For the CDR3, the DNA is TGTGCCAGCAGCCCCGGAGGGAGGGGCATCGGCTATGGCTACACCTTC.

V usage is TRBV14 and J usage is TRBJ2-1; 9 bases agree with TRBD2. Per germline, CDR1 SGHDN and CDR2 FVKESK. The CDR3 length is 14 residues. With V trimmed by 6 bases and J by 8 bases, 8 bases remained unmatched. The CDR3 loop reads CASSPLAGVDEQFF. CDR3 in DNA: TGTGCCAGCAGTCCTTTAGCGGGGGTGGATGAGCAGTTCTTC. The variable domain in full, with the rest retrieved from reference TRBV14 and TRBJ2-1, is EAGVTQFPSHSVIEKGQTVTLRCDPISGHDNLYWYRRVMGKEIKFLLHFVKESKQDESGMPNNRFLAERTGGTYSTLKVQPAELEDSGVYFCASSPLAGVDEQFFGPGTRLTVL.